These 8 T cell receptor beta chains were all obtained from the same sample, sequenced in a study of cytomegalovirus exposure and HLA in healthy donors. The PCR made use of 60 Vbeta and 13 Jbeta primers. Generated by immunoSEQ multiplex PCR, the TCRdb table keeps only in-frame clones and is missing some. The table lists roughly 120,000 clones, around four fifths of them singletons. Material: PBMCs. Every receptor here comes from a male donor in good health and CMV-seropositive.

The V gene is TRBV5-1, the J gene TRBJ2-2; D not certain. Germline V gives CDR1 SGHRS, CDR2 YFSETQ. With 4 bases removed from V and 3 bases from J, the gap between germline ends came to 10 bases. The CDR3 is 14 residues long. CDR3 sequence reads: CASSPRGDTGELFF. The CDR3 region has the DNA TGCGCCAGCAGCCCCAGAGGCGACACCGGGGAGCTGTTTTTT.

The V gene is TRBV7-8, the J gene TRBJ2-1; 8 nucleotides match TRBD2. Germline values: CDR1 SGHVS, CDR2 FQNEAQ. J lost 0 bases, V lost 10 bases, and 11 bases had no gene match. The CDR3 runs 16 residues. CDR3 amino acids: CATSRSGRPSYNEQFF. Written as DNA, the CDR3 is TGTGCCACCTCCCGGAGCGGGAGACCCTCCTACAATGAGCAGTTCTTC. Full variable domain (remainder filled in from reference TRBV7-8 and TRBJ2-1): GAGVSQSPRYKVAKRGQDVALRCDPISGHVSLFWYQQALGQGPEFLTYFQNEAQLDKSGLPSDRFFAERPEGSVSTLKIQRTQQEDSAVYLCATSRSGRPSYNEQFFGPGTRLTVL.

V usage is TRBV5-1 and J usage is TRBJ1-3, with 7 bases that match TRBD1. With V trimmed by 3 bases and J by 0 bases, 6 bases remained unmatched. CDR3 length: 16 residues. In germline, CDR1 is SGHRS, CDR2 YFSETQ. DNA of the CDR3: TGCGCCAGCAGCTCTCGGACAGGCAGCTCTGGAAACACCATATATTTT. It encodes CASSSRTGSSGNTIYF. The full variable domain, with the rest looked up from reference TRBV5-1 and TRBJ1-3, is KAGVTQTPRYLIKTRGQQVTLSCSPISGHRSVSWYQQTPGQGLQFLFEYFSETQRNKGNFPGRFSGRQFSNSRSEMNVSTLELGDSALYLCASSSRTGSSGNTIYFGEGSWLTVV.

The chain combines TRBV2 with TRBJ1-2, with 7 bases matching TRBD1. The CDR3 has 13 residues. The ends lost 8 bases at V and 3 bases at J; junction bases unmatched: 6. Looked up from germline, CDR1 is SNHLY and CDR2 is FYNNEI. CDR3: CASLGQSDYGYTF. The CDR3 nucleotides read TGTGCCAGCCTGGGACAGTCTGACTATGGCTACACCTTC.

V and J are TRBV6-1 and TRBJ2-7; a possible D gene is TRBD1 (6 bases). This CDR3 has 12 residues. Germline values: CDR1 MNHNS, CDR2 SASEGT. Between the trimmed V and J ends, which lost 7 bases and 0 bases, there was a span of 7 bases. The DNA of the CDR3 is TGTGCCAGCAACAGGGACTCCTACGAGCAGTACTTC. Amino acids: CASNRDSYEQYF.

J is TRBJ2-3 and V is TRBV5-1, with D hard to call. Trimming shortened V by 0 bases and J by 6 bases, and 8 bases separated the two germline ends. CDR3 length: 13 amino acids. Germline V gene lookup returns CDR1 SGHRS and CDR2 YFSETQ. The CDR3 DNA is TGCGCCAGCAGCTTGGGTAATTTGGATACGCAGTATTTT. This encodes CASSLGNLDTQYF.

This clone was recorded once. The DNA of the CDR3 is TGCGCCAGCAGTGAGTCGATGGGCCCCAGCCCTCATATAAGGCAGTTCTTC. Protein sequence: CASSESMGPSPHIRQFF. The gene calls are TRBV10-1 and TRBJ2-1; D call uncertain. The CDR3 contains 17 residues. With 0 bases removed from V and 12 bases from J, the gap between germline ends came to 24 bases. The germline V gene has CDR1 WNHNN and CDR2 SYGVQD (reference sequence).

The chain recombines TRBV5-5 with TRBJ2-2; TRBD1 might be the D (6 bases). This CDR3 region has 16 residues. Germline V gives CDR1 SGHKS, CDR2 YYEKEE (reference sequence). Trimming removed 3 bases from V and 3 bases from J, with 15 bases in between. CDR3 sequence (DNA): TGTGCCAGCAGCTCTTGGGCAACAGGGCACACCGGGGAGCTGTTTTTT. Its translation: CASSSWATGHTGELFF.